The rows below give T cell receptor beta chains drawn from one sample of a study of blood T cell repertoires in COVID-19. TCRdb's table, derived via immunoSEQ multiplex PCR, lists solely in-frame clones and lacks some. This repertoire shows a few hundred thousand clones, more than 70% found once; its top ten account for under 8%. The sample consisted of peripheral blood. These receptors originate from a woman younger than 45 who had recovered from COVID-19. Both conserved end residues are part of each CDR3. A D gene is named only where the DNA matches it firmly. Clone size, where shown, is once, few, many, or a class for clones that have expanded.

v_gene,abundance,d_gene,len,j_gene,CDR3aa
TRBV19,few,-,13,TRBJ1-4,CASSITTNEKLFF
TRBV2,-,TRBD2,15,TRBJ2-5,CASSDSSGKEETQYF
TRBV6-4,once,-,13,TRBJ1-2,CASSDSNSWGYTF
TRBV2,-,TRBD2,15,TRBJ2-2,CASSAGLANTGELFF
TRBV2,-,TRBD1,14,TRBJ1-1,CASSEEGADTEAFF
TRBV28,-,TRBD1,16,TRBJ1-5,CASSLVFDRANQPQHF
TRBV7-6,-,TRBD2,18,TRBJ2-3,CASSLVAASGGSTDTQYF
TRBV6-1,-,-,19,TRBJ1-5,CASSEGRRRVYSGNQPQHF
TRBV7-2,-,-,13,TRBJ1-2,CASSLVGSYGYTF
TRBV4-1,-,-,15,TRBJ2-2,CASSHLGQRPGELFF
TRBV9,-,TRBD1,15,TRBJ1-2,CASSVAPTGDYGYTF
TRBV29-1,-,TRBD1,13,TRBJ1-4,CSVDGTGGEKLFF
TRBV4-1,-,TRBD1,16,TRBJ1-1,CASSQGPGQGYTEAFF
TRBV5-1,-,TRBD2,18,TRBJ2-1,CASSLRTSGGAWWNEQFF
TRBV6-2/TRBV6-3,-,-,16,TRBJ2-4,CASSYQRPVVKNIQYF
TRBV4-3,-,TRBD1,18,TRBJ2-5,CASSQVLTGAHFQETQYF
TRBV30,-,-,15,TRBJ2-5,CAWSGRASGKETQYF
TRBV5-1,-,-,16,TRBJ2-7,CASSGLYSGLTYEQYF
TRBV29-1,-,-,12,TRBJ1-4,CSVEGANEKLFF
TRBV30,-,TRBD1,12,TRBJ1-2,CAWRSDREHYTF
TRBV5-4,-,-,15,TRBJ2-7,CASSGTVDSSYEQYF
TRBV28,-,-,17,TRBJ1-2,CASSSPPHRDVDYGYTF
TRBV18,once,-,17,TRBJ1-4,CASSPQILQGGNEKLFF
TRBV30,-,TRBD1,18,TRBJ2-1,CAWSTRDRGISSYNEQFF
TRBV7-9,few,-,13,TRBJ1-4,CASVSRADEKLFF
TRBV7-9,-,-,14,TRBJ2-5,CASSFSLQQETQYF
TRBV7-3,-,TRBD1,13,TRBJ2-5,CASSMDRAKTQYF
TRBV5-1,-,TRBD1,15,TRBJ2-2,CASSSAQGAAGELFF
TRBV24-1,-,TRBD1,15,TRBJ1-2,CATSDGTGSSYGYTF
TRBV6-5,few,-,14,TRBJ2-7,CASSYSRLVYEQYF
TRBV3-1/TRBV3-2,-,-,13,TRBJ1-2,CASSPDTGYGYTF
TRBV28,-,-,14,TRBJ1-1,CASSLRDMNTEAFF
TRBV6-5,-,-,14,TRBJ1-1,CASRVGGSNTEAFF
TRBV7-9,-,TRBD1,15,TRBJ2-5,CASSVRQGRWETQYF
TRBV3-1/TRBV3-2,few,-,12,TRBJ1-1,CASSQLNTEAFF